This T cell receptor beta chain was captured in a study of spatial heterogeneity in lung cancer. Study context: Detection consistently yielded more beta chains than alpha chains.

In this sample, this clonotype turned up many times. Time point indicated: sample taken at primary tumor resection. Without sorting, whole RNA was sequenced from tumor, nontumor lung or frozen PBMC. Every individual TCR cDNA molecule carried its own unique molecular identifier, which allowed correction of PCR and sequencing errors. TCRdb analysed the 5' RACE reads with MiXCR anew, one entry per CDR3 protein. The table lists 20,000 to 25,000 distinct CDR3 sequences, 4.5% to 5% of them singletons. The starting material was PBMCs, obtained at surgery. The sequence derives from a male donor with early-stage non-small cell lung cancer.

CDR3 coding DNA: TGCGCCAGCTCAGGGCCTGATACGCAGTATTTT. Translating it yields CASSGPDTQYF. The chain couples TRBV5-1 to TRBJ2-3, with D maybe TRBD1 (5 bases). In germline, CDR1 is SGHRS, CDR2 YFSETQ. The CDR3 length is 11 residues. Trimming stripped 7 bases from V and 6 bases from J, with 9 bases between.